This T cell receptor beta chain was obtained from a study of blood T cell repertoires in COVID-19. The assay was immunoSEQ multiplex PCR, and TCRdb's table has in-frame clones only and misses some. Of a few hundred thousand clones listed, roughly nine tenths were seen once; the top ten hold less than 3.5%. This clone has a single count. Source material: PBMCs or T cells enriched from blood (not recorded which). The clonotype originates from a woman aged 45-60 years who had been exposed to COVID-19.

The CDR3 coding sequence is TGTGCCAGCAGCTTAGTTGCGGGGGCGACTGGAAACACCATATATTTT. It translates to CASSLVAGATGNTIYF. The chain uses TRBV7-2 and TRBJ1-3, with TRBD1 as a possible D gene (6 bases). The V gene's germline CDR1 is SGHTA and CDR2 FQGNSA. V lost 1 base to trimming and J lost 2 bases, with 12 bases between them. The CDR3 contains 16 residues.